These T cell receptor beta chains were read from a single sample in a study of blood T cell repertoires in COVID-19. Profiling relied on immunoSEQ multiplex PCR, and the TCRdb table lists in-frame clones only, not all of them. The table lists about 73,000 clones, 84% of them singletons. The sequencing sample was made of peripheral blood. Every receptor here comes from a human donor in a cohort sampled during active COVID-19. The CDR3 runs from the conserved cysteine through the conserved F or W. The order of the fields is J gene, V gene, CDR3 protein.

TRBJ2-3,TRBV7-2,CASSWTSGGFTDTQYF
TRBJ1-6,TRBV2,CASRDREPSSPLHF
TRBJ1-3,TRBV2,CASSGTSGNTIYF
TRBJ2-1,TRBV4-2,CASRGYDYNEQFF
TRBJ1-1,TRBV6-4,CASTGTANTEAFF
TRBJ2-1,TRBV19,CASTPNRVHEQFF
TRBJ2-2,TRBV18,CASSFRAGDTGELFF
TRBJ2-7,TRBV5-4,CASSQGYEQYF
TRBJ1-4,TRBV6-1,CASSEGLPGQGGKLFF
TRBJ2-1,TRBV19,CASSIVVRNEQFF
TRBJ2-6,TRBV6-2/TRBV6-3,CASSYGGPGANVLTF
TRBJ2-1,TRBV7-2,CASSPQRGELGEQFF
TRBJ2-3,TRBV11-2,CASRMGVAGRDTQYF
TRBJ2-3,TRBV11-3,CASSLGQGLADTQYF
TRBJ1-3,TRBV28,CASSQQGSSGNTIYF
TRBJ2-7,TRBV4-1,CASSQVAGQYEQYF
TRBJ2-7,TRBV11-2,CASSLRRQGYEQYF
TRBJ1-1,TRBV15,CATSREISPQENTEAFF
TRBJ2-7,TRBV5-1,CASSSGTGEFGYEQYF
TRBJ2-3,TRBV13,CASSYPGSGGTDTQYF
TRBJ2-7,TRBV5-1,CASSLDGTSYEQYF
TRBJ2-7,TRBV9,CASSSTTGVPSSHEQYF
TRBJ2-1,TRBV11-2,CVVRSGEAYNEQFF
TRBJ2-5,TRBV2,CARTRGSGAGETQYF
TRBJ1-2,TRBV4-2,CASSPGQASYGYTF
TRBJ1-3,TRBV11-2,CASSLIERGSGNTIYF
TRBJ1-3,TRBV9,CASSVRTGGGNTIYF
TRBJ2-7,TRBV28,CASTPGTVVYEQYF
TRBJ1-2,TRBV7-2,CASSLERGAQHGYTF
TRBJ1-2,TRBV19,CASRPRPGQGWNGYTF
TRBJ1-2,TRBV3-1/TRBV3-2,CASSQGVGANYGYTF
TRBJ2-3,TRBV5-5,CASSLVGADTQYF
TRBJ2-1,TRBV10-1,CASSELAGGPKFF
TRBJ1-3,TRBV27,CASSLGGQGRNTIYF
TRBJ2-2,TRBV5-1,CASSLGAGGTGELFF
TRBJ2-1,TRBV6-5,CASSKGVDGEQFF
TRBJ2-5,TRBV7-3,CASSLSAGGRSETQYF
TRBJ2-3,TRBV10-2,CASSEQRGGATDTQYF
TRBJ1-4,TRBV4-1,CASSQGYRGRNEKLFF
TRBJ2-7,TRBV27,CASSSASGNSYEQYF
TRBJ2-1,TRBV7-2,CASSPTNRDREQFF
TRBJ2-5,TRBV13,CASSLGPAKGETQYF
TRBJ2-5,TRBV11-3,CASSDFGGYKIQETQYF
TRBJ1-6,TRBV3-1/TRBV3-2,CASSQEGSGGNSPLHF
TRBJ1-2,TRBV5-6,CASSPATGAYGYTF
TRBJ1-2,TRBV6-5,CASRDDRTFSYTF
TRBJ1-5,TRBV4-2,CASSPLRDSNSNQPQHF
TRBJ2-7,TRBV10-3,CAISATGTYEQYF
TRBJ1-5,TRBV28,CASSYAGDQPQHF
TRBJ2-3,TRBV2,CASKTSGGADTQYF
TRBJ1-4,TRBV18,CASSPIPGQGASGEKLFF